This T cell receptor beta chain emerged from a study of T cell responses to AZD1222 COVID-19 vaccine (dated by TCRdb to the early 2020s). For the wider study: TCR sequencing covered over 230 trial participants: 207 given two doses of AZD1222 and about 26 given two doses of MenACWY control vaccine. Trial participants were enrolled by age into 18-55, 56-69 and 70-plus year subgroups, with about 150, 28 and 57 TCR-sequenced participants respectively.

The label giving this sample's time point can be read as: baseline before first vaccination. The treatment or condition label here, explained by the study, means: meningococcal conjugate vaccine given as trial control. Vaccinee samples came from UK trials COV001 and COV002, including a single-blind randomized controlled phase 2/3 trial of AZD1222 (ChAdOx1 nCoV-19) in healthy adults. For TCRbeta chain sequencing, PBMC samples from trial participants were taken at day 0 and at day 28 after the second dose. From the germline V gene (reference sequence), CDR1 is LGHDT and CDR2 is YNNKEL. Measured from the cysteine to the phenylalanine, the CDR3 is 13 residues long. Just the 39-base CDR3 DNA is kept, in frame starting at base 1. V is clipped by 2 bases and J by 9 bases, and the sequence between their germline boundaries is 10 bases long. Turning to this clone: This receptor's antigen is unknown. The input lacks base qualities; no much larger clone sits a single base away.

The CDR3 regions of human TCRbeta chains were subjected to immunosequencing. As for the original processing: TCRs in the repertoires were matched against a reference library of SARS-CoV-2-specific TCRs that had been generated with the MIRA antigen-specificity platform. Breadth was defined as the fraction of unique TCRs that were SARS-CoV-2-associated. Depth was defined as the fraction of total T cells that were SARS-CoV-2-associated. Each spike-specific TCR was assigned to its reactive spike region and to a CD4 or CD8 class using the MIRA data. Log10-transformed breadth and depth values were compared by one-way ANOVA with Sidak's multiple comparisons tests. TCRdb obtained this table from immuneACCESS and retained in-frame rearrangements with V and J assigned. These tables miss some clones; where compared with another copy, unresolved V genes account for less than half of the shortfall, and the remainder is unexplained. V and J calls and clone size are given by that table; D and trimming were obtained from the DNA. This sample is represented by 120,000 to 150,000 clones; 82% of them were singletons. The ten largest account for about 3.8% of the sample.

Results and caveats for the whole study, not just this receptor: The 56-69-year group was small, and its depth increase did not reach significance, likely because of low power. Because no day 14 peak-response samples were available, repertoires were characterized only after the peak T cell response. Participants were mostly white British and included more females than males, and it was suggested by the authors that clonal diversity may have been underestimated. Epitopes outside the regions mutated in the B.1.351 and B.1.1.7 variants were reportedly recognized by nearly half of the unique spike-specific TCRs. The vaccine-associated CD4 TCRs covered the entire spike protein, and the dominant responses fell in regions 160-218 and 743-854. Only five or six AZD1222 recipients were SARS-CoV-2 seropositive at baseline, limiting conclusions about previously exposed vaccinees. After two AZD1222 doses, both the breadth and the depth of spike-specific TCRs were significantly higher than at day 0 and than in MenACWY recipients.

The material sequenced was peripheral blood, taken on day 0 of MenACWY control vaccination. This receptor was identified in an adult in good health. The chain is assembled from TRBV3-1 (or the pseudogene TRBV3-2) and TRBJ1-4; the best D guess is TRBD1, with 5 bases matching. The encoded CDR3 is CASSQQGGKKLFF. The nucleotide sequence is TGTGCCAGCAGCCAACAGGGAGGTAAAAAACTGTTTTTT.